The 21 T cell receptor beta chains below all came from one sample that was sequenced in a study of T cell changes during pregnancy in multiple sclerosis. The data were produced by immunoSEQ multiplex PCR, yet TCRdb's version contains in-frame clones alone and is incomplete. This table holds more than 60,000 clones, approximately 93% found once. The sequencing used peripheral blood, collected in the second trimester of pregnancy. The receptors were gathered from a female donor with multiple sclerosis, enrolled in a pregnancy study.

This chain connects TRBV5-6 to TRBJ2-5, with TRBD1 matching 10 bases. CDR1 and CDR2 (germline): SGHDT, YYEEEE. Germline trimming cut 3 bases from V and 3 bases from J; bases unmatched to any gene: 11. CDR3 length equals 17 residues. The CDR3 loop reads CASSSSGTGAAKETQYF. The DNA of the CDR3 is TGTGCCAGCAGCTCCTCCGGGACAGGGGCCGCAAAAGAGACCCAGTACTTC.

The V call is TRBV18, the J call TRBJ2-2; possibly TRBD1 for D (7 bases). The CDR3 extends over 17 amino acids. V was shortened by 6 bases and J by 6 bases, with 23 bases between the two germline ends. Germline values: CDR1 KGHSH, CDR2 LQKENI. The CDR3 DNA follows: TGTGCCAGCTCTCCCCGCGGAGGGGGCGGAATCTCCGGGGAGCTGTTTTTT. Its translation is CASSPRGGGGISGELFF.

The rearrangement uses TRBV5-1 and TRBJ1-2; TRBD1 might be the D (5 bases). CDR3 size: 15 residues. V was cut by 0 bases and J by 7 bases, with 16 bases left in between. Germline lookup yields CDR1 SGHRS and CDR2 YFSETQ. The CDR3 loop is CASSLAPGRLGGYTF. In nucleotides, the CDR3 is TGCGCCAGCAGCTTGGCTCCAGGGAGGTTGGGTGGCTACACCTTC.

This clone was observed once. CDR3 sequence (DNA): TGCAGCGCCTCGGGGTCCGAGGAGACCAATGAGCAGTTCTTC. This sequence encodes CSASGSEETNEQFF. The chain couples TRBV29-1 to TRBJ2-1, with a tentative D call TRBD2 (5 bases). V lost 7 bases and J lost 6, with 19 bases in between. The CDR3 is made up of 14 amino acids. Germline loops: CDR1 SQVTM, CDR2 ANQGSEA.

The chain joins TRBV6-4 to TRBJ1-1; TRBD1 matches at 7 bases. This CDR3 comprises 15 residues. The ends lost 4 bases at V and 1 base at J; junction bases unmatched: 6. Germline CDR1 reads MRHNA; CDR2 reads SNTAGT. DNA of the CDR3: TGTGCCAGCAGTGCCTCGGACAGGCCGAACACTGAAGCTTTCTTT. This encodes CASSASDRPNTEAFF.

The rearrangement joins TRBV4-3 to TRBJ1-2; tentatively, D is TRBD1 (5 bases). V was pared by 3 bases and J by 4 bases, with 15 bases between. Germline assignment: CDR1 LGHNA and CDR2 YSLEER. The CDR3 extends over 15 amino acids. As DNA, the CDR3 is TGCGCCAGCAGCCAGGGACGGGGGTGGTCCTATGGCTACACCTTC. This encodes CASSQGRGWSYGYTF.

The chain uses TRBV2 and TRBJ1-1; D is perhaps TRBD1 (6 bases). Trimming took off 6 bases at V and 2 bases at J, with 16 bases between the two ends. This CDR3 is built from 15 residues. The germline gives CDR1 SNHLY, CDR2 FYNNEI. The CDR3 DNA follows: TGTGCCAGCAGCGCAGGGACATATCCAAACACTGAAGCTTTCTTT. It encodes CASSAGTYPNTEAFF.

This chain links TRBV5-4 with TRBJ2-7; 11 nucleotides align to TRBD1. The CDR3 sequence is 16 residues long. The germline gives CDR1 SGHNT, CDR2 YYREEE (reference sequence). The V gene end was trimmed by 0 bases and the J gene end by 3 bases; junction bases not matched to a gene: 5. CDR3 residues: CASSLGGDRGFYEQYF. The CDR3 DNA sequence: TGTGCCAGCAGCTTGGGGGGGGACAGGGGGTTCTACGAGCAGTACTTC.

V usage is TRBV4-3 and J usage is TRBJ1-1; no firm D call. Germline CDR1 and CDR2: LGHNA and YSLEER. This CDR3 region has 17 residues. V lost 0 bases and J lost 0, with 14 bases in between. CDR3: CASSQETPFTMNTEAFF. In DNA, the CDR3 is TGCGCCAGCAGCCAAGAGACACCGTTTACGATGAACACTGAAGCTTTCTTT.

This chain connects TRBV13 to TRBJ2-7; no reliable D call. This CDR3 has 13 amino acids. CDR1 is PRHDT, CDR2 FYEKMQ, per germline (reference sequence). Trimming took 5 bases from V and 5 from J, leaving 13 bases between them. In DNA form, the CDR3 reads TGTGCCAGCAGCCGAACCTTACTCCACGAGCAGTACTTC. Translating it yields CASSRTLLHEQYF.

The chain has TRBV25-1 and TRBJ2-5, with TRBD1 matching over 9 bases. Germline V gene sequence: CDR1 MGHDK, CDR2 SYGVNS. With 11 bases clipped from V and 5 bases from J, the junction kept 9 bases outside the gene matches. This CDR3 has 13 amino acids. CDR3 protein: CASGTGSVETQYF. The CDR3 DNA sequence: TGTGCCTCCGGGACAGGGTCCGTGGAGACCCAGTACTTC. The variable domain in full, with the rest retrieved from reference TRBV25-1 and TRBJ2-5, is EADIYQTPRYLVIGTGKKITLECSQTMGHDKMYWYQQDPGMELHLIHYSYGVNSTEKGDLSSESTVSRIRTEHFPLTLESARPSHTSQYLCASGTGSVETQYFGPGTRLLVL.

Only one count was recorded for this clone. The chain is built from TRBV6-5 and TRBJ2-5, with D perhaps TRBD2 (6 bases). CDR1 MNHEY and CDR2 SVGAGI come from the germline V gene. This CDR3 comprises 15 residues. V was trimmed by 2 bases and J by 5 bases, leaving 15 bases between them. The CDR3 protein is CASSYDRGGMETQYF. DNA of the CDR3: TGTGCCAGCAGTTACGACAGAGGAGGGATGGAGACCCAGTACTTC.

This chain uses TRBV10-2 with TRBJ1-2, with D unclear. The V gene's germline CDR1 is WSHSY and CDR2 SAAADI. V was clipped by 2 bases and J by 3 bases, with 7 bases between them. The CDR3 is 13 residues long. CDR3 sequence reads: CASSERRDYGYTF. In DNA, the CDR3 is TGCGCCAGCAGTGAGAGGCGGGACTATGGCTACACCTTC.

The chain joins TRBV19 to TRBJ2-3; 10 bases line up with TRBD2. The germline gives CDR1 LNHDA, CDR2 SQIVND (reference sequence). The CDR3 has 19 residues. V gave up 7 bases and J gave up 5 bases; unmatched junction bases: 21. The CDR3 DNA sequence: TGTGCCAGTATCACAACATTAGCGGGAGGCACACACACTTTAGATACGCAGTATTTT. It translates to CASITTLAGGTHTLDTQYF.

The J gene is TRBJ1-2, the V gene TRBV15; the D is unclear. Germline CDR1 is LNHNV and CDR2 is YYDKDF (reference sequence). Trimming removed 0 bases at V and 5 bases at J, with 16 bases between. This CDR3 has 16 amino acids. In DNA form, the CDR3 reads TGTGCCACCAGCAGAGAGGAGGATCAACAAACTTATGGCTACACCTTC. This encodes CATSREEDQQTYGYTF.

This chain connects TRBV6-5 to TRBJ1-1; perhaps TRBD1 as D (5 bases). V dropped 7 bases and J dropped 7 bases, with 16 bases sitting between them. The V gene's germline CDR1 is MNHEY and CDR2 SVGAGI. CDR3 length: 13 amino acids. CDR3 nucleotides: TGTGCCAGCAACCCTCGGGGGGAGAATGAAGCTTTCTTT. Protein product: CASNPRGENEAFF.

The gene calls are TRBV5-4 and TRBJ2-7; 7 nucleotides align to TRBD2. J was trimmed by 6 bases and V by 0 bases; bases with no gene match: 3. The CDR3 covers 13 residues. Germline loops: CDR1 SGHNT, CDR2 YYREEE (reference sequence). The CDR3 is CASSLGWGGEQYF. For the CDR3, the DNA is TGTGCCAGCAGCTTGGGCTGGGGGGGCGAGCAGTACTTC.

The gene calls are TRBV5-6 and TRBJ2-3, with D possibly TRBD2 on 5 matching bases. The germline V gene has CDR1 SGHDT and CDR2 YYEEEE. The CDR3 loop spans 13 amino acids. Trimming shortened V by 4 bases and J by 5 bases, and 11 bases separated the two germline ends. The CDR3 region is CASSRTVQDTQYF. The CDR3 region has the DNA TGTGCCAGCAGCAGGACTGTCCAAGATACGCAGTATTTT.

This chain joins TRBV27 and TRBJ2-1, with D maybe TRBD2 (6 bases). Between the trimmed V and J ends, which lost 2 bases and 8 bases, there was a span of 10 bases. CDR3 length: 13 residues. From germline, CDR1 is MNHEY and CDR2 SMNVEV (reference sequence). The CDR3, as DNA: TGTGCCAGCAGTTTACAGGGACTGGATGAGCAGTTCTTC. Its translation is CASSLQGLDEQFF.

The genes are TRBV10-3 and TRBJ1-5, with 7 bases matching TRBD1. Germline loops: CDR1 ENHRY, CDR2 SYGVKD. Trimming took 9 bases from V and 5 from J; bases not matched to a gene: 7. The CDR3 is 13 amino acids. The CDR3 spells CAIVGQVDQPQHF. The CDR3 nucleotides are TGTGCCATTGTCGGACAGGTGGATCAGCCCCAGCATTTT.

J is TRBJ1-2 and V is TRBV30, with D unclear. The CDR3 loop spans 11 amino acids. V was trimmed by 5 bases and J by 7 bases, leaving 11 bases between them. CDR1 and CDR2 (germline): GTSNPN, SVGIG (reference sequence). CDR3 loop: CAWSPVLGYTF. The CDR3 region has the DNA TGTGCCTGGTCACCGGTCCTTGGCTACACCTTC. Variable domain in full (rest from reference TRBV30 and TRBJ1-2): SQTIHQWPATLVQPVGSPLSLECTVEGTSNPNLYWYRQAAGRGLQLLFYSVGIGQISSEVPQNLSASRPQDRQFILSSKKLLLSDSGFYLCAWSPVLGYTFGSGTRLTVV.